A single sample is the source of the 28 T cell receptor beta chains below, sequenced in a study of OX40 agonist ivuxolimab in advanced cancers. Sequenced by immunoSEQ multiplex PCR; TCRdb stores in-frame clones only, minus some. The profile shows more than 80,000 clones, 75% to 95% of them singletons. The input for sequencing was CD4+ or CD8+ T cells sorted from blood, taken in a trial of the OX40 agonist ivuxolimab. These TCRs come from an adult with an advanced solid tumor such as melanoma, head and neck, liver or kidney cancer.

The chain combines TRBV4-3 with TRBJ2-5; D gene unclear. Looked up from germline, CDR1 is LGHNA and CDR2 is YSLEER. V dropped 0 bases and J dropped 3 bases, with 14 bases sitting between them. The CDR3 has 16 amino acids. The CDR3 nucleotides are TGCGCCAGCAGCCAAGAAATAAACCCCCCAAAAGAGACCCAGTACTTC. Its translation is CASSQEINPPKETQYF.

This sequence joins TRBV19 and TRBJ2-7, with 8 positions matching TRBD1. The ends lost 1 base at V and 2 bases at J; junction bases unmatched: 1. Germline CDR1 and CDR2: LNHDA and SQIVND (reference sequence). This CDR3 spans 14 amino acids. In nucleotides, the CDR3 is TGTGCCAGTAGTATAGGACAGGGGACCTACGAGCAGTACTTC. This sequence encodes CASSIGQGTYEQYF.

V and J are TRBV2 and TRBJ2-6, with TRBD2 matching over 13 bases. V was pared by 4 bases and J by 1 base, with 4 bases of the junction left unmatched. Looked up from germline, CDR1 is SNHLY and CDR2 is FYNNEI. The CDR3 runs 18 residues. CDR3 nucleotide sequence: TGTGCCAGCAGTGGGACTAGCGGGAGCCTATCTGGGGCCAACGTCCTGACTTTC. As protein: CASSGTSGSLSGANVLTF.

The chain combines TRBV10-2 with TRBJ2-2; D tentatively reads TRBD1 or TRBD2 (5 bases each). Germline CDR1 reads WSHSY; CDR2 reads SAAADI. With 10 bases removed from V and 1 base from J, the gap between germline ends came to 10 bases. This CDR3 is 13 amino acids long. CDR3 coding DNA: TGCGCCACCCGGGGACGGAACACCGGGGAGCTGTTTTTT. Translation gives CATRGRNTGELFF.

The chain recombines TRBV5-1 with TRBJ2-2, with 9 bases aligning to TRBD1. Germline lookup yields CDR1 SGHRS and CDR2 YFSETQ. After removal of 1 base from V and 6 bases from J, the junction contained 7 bases not matched to a gene. This CDR3 region has 16 residues. The CDR3 sequence is CASSLPRQGEAGELFF. The CDR3, as DNA: TGCGCCAGCAGCTTGCCTCGACAGGGGGAGGCCGGGGAGCTGTTTTTT.

The chain is built from TRBV6-1 and TRBJ1-5; unclear D gene. The V end was cut by 1 base, the J end by 0 bases, with 10 bases between. The CDR3 covers 16 residues. CDR1 and CDR2 (germline): MNHNS, SASEGT. The CDR3: CASSEERRHSNQPQHF. CDR3 nucleotides: TGTGCCAGCAGTGAAGAAAGGAGACATAGCAATCAGCCCCAGCATTTT.

CDR3 amino acids: CASKGTSGYNEQFF. CDR3 sequence (DNA): TGCGCCAGCAAAGGGACTAGCGGTTACAATGAGCAGTTCTTC. This rearrangement joins TRBV5-1 to TRBJ2-1; 11 bases are a match to TRBD2. With 6 bases clipped from V and 4 bases from J, the junction kept 3 bases outside the gene matches. Germline-derived CDR1 and CDR2 are SGHRS and YFSETQ. This CDR3 has 14 residues.

The rearrangement uses TRBV2 and TRBJ1-5; TRBD1 is a possible D gene (5 bases). This CDR3 comprises 15 residues. Germline CDR1 and CDR2: SNHLY and FYNNEI. The V and J ends lost 6 bases and 4 bases respectively, with 16 bases between them. The CDR3, as DNA: TGTGCCAGCAGCTACCGGGACGGCGGAAATCAGCCCCAGCATTTT. Its protein is CASSYRDGGNQPQHF.

The rearrangement uses TRBV28 and TRBJ2-6, with TRBD2 as a possible D gene (6 bases). The CDR3 spans 15 residues. The germline CDR1 and CDR2 sequences are MDHEN and SYDVKM. Between the trimmed V and J ends, which lost 5 bases and 2 bases, there was a span of 10 bases. The CDR3: CASSRGVTGANVLTF. In nucleotides, the CDR3 is TGTGCCAGCAGTCGCGGGGTAACTGGGGCCAACGTCCTGACTTTC. The full variable domain, its missing parts supplied by reference TRBV28 and TRBJ2-6, is DVKVTQSSRYLVKRTGEKVFLECVQDMDHENMFWYRQDPGLGLRLIYFSYDVKMKEKGDIPEGYSVSREKKERFSLILESASTNQTSMYLCASSRGVTGANVLTFGAGSRLTVL.

The V call is TRBV6-5, the J call TRBJ2-7; no clear D. The CDR3 extends over 11 amino acids. The germline V gene encodes CDR1 MNHEY and CDR2 SVGAGI. Trimming stripped 5 bases from V and 7 bases from J, with 9 bases between. The CDR3 sequence: CASSNPREQYF. The CDR3 region has the DNA TGTGCCAGCAGTAACCCCCGGGAGCAGTACTTC.

CDR3 protein: CASDGGGQPQHF. The CDR3 DNA reads as TGTGCCAGCGACGGAGGGGGTCAGCCCCAGCATTTT. V is TRBV28 and J is TRBJ1-5; a weak D match, TRBD1 (6 bases). The CDR3 totals 12 residues. Germline-derived CDR1 and CDR2 are MDHEN and SYDVKM. Trimming removed 8 bases from V and 6 bases from J, with 11 bases in between.

The DNA of the CDR3 is TGTGCCAGCAGTGCCTTTGGTAGCGGGAGGGCCGGGTACGAGCAGTACTTC. It codes for CASSAFGSGRAGYEQYF. This chain uses TRBV25-1 with TRBJ2-7; TRBD2 agrees at 11 bases. CDR3 length equals 17 residues. The junction had 12 bases not matched to a gene; V was cut back by 4 bases and J by 4 bases. Germline loops: CDR1 MGHDK, CDR2 SYGVNS.

The chain combines TRBV11-2 with TRBJ1-2; D remains ambiguous. V lost 1 base and J 6 bases, leaving 18 bases between the germline ends. Germline V gives CDR1 SGHAT, CDR2 FQNNGV. This CDR3 is 16 amino acids long. The CDR3 sequence: CASSLGTVAPKDGYTF. DNA for the CDR3: TGTGCCAGCAGCTTAGGTACGGTAGCCCCAAAAGATGGCTACACCTTC.

The V gene is TRBV7-2, the J gene TRBJ1-1; maybe TRBD1 (5 bases). The germline V gene encodes CDR1 SGHTA and CDR2 FQGNSA. Trimming removed 1 base from V and 6 bases from J, with 9 bases in between. There are 13 residues in the CDR3. The CDR3 loop is CASSLVGTSEAFF. CDR3 coding DNA: TGTGCCAGCAGCTTAGTAGGGACCTCTGAAGCTTTCTTT.

The chain recombines TRBV21-1 with TRBJ2-2. TRBV21-1 is a pseudogene. The CDR3 extends over 13 amino acids. The DNA of the CDR3 is TGTGCCAGCAGTAAAACGTCCCCCGGGGAGCTGTTTTTT. Translation: CASSKTSPGELFF.

This clone was found once. The chain is built from TRBV27 and TRBJ2-1; D remains ambiguous. Germline assignment: CDR1 MNHEY and CDR2 SMNVEV (reference sequence). Trimming cost V 4 bases and J 4 bases, with 8 bases left between them. The CDR3 is made up of 13 amino acids. The CDR3 coding sequence is TGTGCCAGCAGTTCAGTAGTTTACAATGAGCAGTTCTTC. Protein product: CASSSVVYNEQFF.

CDR3 residues: CASSPNLPSTDTQYF. The CDR3, as DNA: TGTGCCAGCTCACCGAATCTACCTAGCACAGATACGCAGTATTTT. The chain is built from TRBV18 and TRBJ2-3, with D unclear. CDR3 length equals 15 residues. From germline, CDR1 is KGHSH and CDR2 LQKENI. V was pared by 3 bases and J by 0 bases, with 10 bases between.

For the CDR3, the DNA is TGTGCCAGCAGAGCAGGGGCAGCTGGAAACACCATATATTTT. This encodes CASRAGAAGNTIYF. The rearrangement joins TRBV2 to TRBJ1-3; tentatively, D is TRBD1 (6 bases). This CDR3 has 14 amino acids. Germline loops: CDR1 SNHLY, CDR2 FYNNEI. Trimming took 6 bases from V and 2 from J, leaving 11 bases between them.

The chain couples TRBV28 to TRBJ1-6; D gene unclear. Germline CDR1 reads MDHEN; CDR2 reads SYDVKM. The CDR3 has 14 amino acids. Trimming removed 3 bases from V and 10 bases from J, with 13 bases in between. The CDR3 is CASSFGRISSPLHF. DNA for the CDR3: TGTGCCAGCAGTTTCGGAAGGATATCCTCACCCCTCCACTTT. Using reference TRBV28 and TRBJ1-6 for the parts outside the CDR3, the full variable domain is DVKVTQSSRYLVKRTGEKVFLECVQDMDHENMFWYRQDPGLGLRLIYFSYDVKMKEKGDIPEGYSVSREKKERFSLILESASTNQTSMYLCASSFGRISSPLHFGNGTRLTVT.

The rearrangement joins TRBV5-1 to TRBJ2-3, with no clear D. The CDR3 is 14 residues long. Germline V gene sequence: CDR1 SGHRS, CDR2 YFSETQ. V was cut by 1 base and J by 2 bases, with 8 bases left in between. CDR3 sequence: CASSLRQNTDTQYF. DNA for the CDR3: TGCGCCAGCAGCTTGCGGCAAAACACAGATACGCAGTATTTT.

This chain uses TRBV30 with TRBJ1-2; D uncertain. The CDR3 consists of 19 residues. Germline CDR1 reads GTSNPN; CDR2 reads SVGIG (reference sequence). V shed 2 bases and J shed 4 bases, with 29 bases lying between them. The CDR3 sequence is CAWSLPTLTGQRVGYGYTF. CDR3 nucleotide sequence: TGTGCCTGGAGTCTCCCGACCCTTACTGGGCAGCGCGTTGGCTATGGCTACACCTTC.

This clone has more than one count but fewer than ten. The chain joins TRBV5-1 to TRBJ2-7; 7 nucleotides line up with TRBD2. CDR3 length equals 15 residues. With V trimmed by 4 bases and J by 2 bases, 9 bases remained unmatched. The germline gives CDR1 SGHRS, CDR2 YFSETQ. Written as DNA, the CDR3 is TGCGCCAGCAGCGCCTCTAGCGGAGTCACCTACGAGCAGTACTTC. It codes for CASSASSGVTYEQYF.

The count of this clone is one. The chain employs TRBV5-1 and TRBJ2-2; possibly TRBD1 for D (7 bases). Germline V gene data show CDR1 as SGHRS and CDR2 as YFSETQ. This CDR3 has 14 amino acids. Trimming removed 7 bases from V and 5 bases from J, with 15 bases in between. This CDR3 is CASVSQGGTGELFF. The CDR3 DNA reads TGCGCCAGCGTCAGTCAGGGGGGAACCGGGGAGCTGTTTTTT.

This clone was detected once. This rearrangement joins TRBV2 to TRBJ1-3; D is uncertain. The CDR3 is made up of 14 amino acids. V was cut by 1 base and J by 5 bases, with 9 bases left in between. Looked up from germline, CDR1 is SNHLY and CDR2 is FYNNEI. The CDR3 DNA reads TGTGCCAGCAGTGAAGGTCCGCTCCGAAACACCATATATTTT. As protein: CASSEGPLRNTIYF.

The chain couples TRBV5-1 to TRBJ2-1, with unresolved D. Germline-derived CDR1 and CDR2 are SGHRS and YFSETQ. Trimming took off 0 bases at V and 3 bases at J, with 10 bases between the two ends. The CDR3 extends over 15 amino acids. CDR3 sequence reads: CASSLATVSYNEQFF. The CDR3 coding sequence is TGCGCCAGCAGCTTGGCAACGGTTAGCTACAATGAGCAGTTCTTC.

The chain employs TRBV28 and TRBJ2-1; 7 bases match TRBD1. J gave up 7 bases and V 6 bases, and 12 bases lay outside the gene matches. This CDR3 comprises 15 residues. The germline gives CDR1 MDHEN, CDR2 SYDVKM. The CDR3 DNA follows: TGTGCCAGCAGCGAGACAGGGTATAAAGAGAATGAGCAGTTCTTC. Translating gives CASSETGYKENEQFF. Full variable domain (rest looked up from reference TRBV28 and TRBJ2-1): DVKVTQSSRYLVKRTGEKVFLECVQDMDHENMFWYRQDPGLGLRLIYFSYDVKMKEKGDIPEGYSVSREKKERFSLILESASTNQTSMYLCASSETGYKENEQFFGPGTRLTVL.

The chain recombines TRBV2 with TRBJ2-1, with 10 bases identical to TRBD2. Germline V gene data show CDR1 as SNHLY and CDR2 as FYNNEI. This CDR3 has 14 residues. After removal of 7 bases from V and 7 bases from J, the junction contained 7 bases not matched to a gene. The CDR3 DNA reads TGTGCCAGCAAGGTAGCGGGAGGATTAAATGAGCAGTTCTTC. Protein product: CASKVAGGLNEQFF.

The CDR3 loop reads CASSWGSTLNTEAFF. The DNA for the CDR3 is TGTGCCAGCAGCTGGGGATCCACACTAAACACTGAAGCTTTCTTT. The chain uses TRBV5-8 and TRBJ1-1; D remains ambiguous. This CDR3 contains 15 residues. Germline lookup yields CDR1 SGHTS and CDR2 YDEGEE. V lost 3 bases, J lost 2 bases, and 14 bases lay in between.